A single sample gave rise to the 5 T cell receptor beta chains below, sequenced in a study of T cell responses to AZD1222 COVID-19 vaccine. Only in-frame clones appear in the TCRdb table, and some are missing; sequencing was by immunoSEQ multiplex PCR. This sample carries some 120,000 clones, around 87% of them seen once, and the ten largest clones take 0.95% to 1.5%. Here the sequenced sample was peripheral blood, taken on day 0 of AZD1222 vaccination. These receptors were obtained from an adult in good health.

V and J are TRBV4-1 and TRBJ1-1; TRBD1 agrees at 7 bases. CDR3 size: 16 residues. The germline CDR1 and CDR2 sequences are MGHRA and YSYEKL. Trimming at V came to 4 bases and at J to 4 bases, leaving 12 bases not matched to a gene. The CDR3 reads CASSLTDRDEGTEAFF. CDR3 coding DNA: TGCGCCAGCAGCCTGACCGACAGGGACGAAGGCACTGAAGCTTTCTTT.

This chain links TRBV5-1 with TRBJ2-3; a weak D match, TRBD1 (6 bases). The CDR3 totals 16 residues. Trimming left V 0 bases short and J 2 bases short, with 13 bases between. Looked up from germline, CDR1 is SGHRS and CDR2 is YFSETQ. The CDR3 DNA sequence: TGCGCCAGCAGCTTGGGACAGGCAGTCCCCACAGATACGCAGTATTTT. Translation gives CASSLGQAVPTDTQYF.

This chain joins TRBV6-2 or TRBV6-3 and TRBJ2-3; 14 bases fit TRBD2. Germline V gene lookup returns CDR1 MNHEY and CDR2 SVGEGT. The CDR3 runs 18 residues. The junction had 7 bases not matched to a gene; V was cut back by 4 bases and J by 1 base. CDR3 sequence (DNA): TGTGCCAGCAGTTCCTTACTGGGACTAGCGGGGGGCACAGATACGCAGTATTTT. As protein: CASSSLLGLAGGTDTQYF.

The CDR3 DNA follows: TGTGCCAGCAGGGAGCCATTTTTACTAGCGGGGCGAGGGGACAATGAGCAGTTCTTC. Translation gives CASREPFLLAGRGDNEQFF. This chain joins TRBV2 and TRBJ2-1; 10 bases line up with TRBD2. The germline gives CDR1 SNHLY, CDR2 FYNNEI. The CDR3 covers 19 residues. J gave up 5 bases and V 6 bases, and 19 bases lay outside the gene matches.

The V gene is TRBV5-1, the J gene TRBJ1-2; D not resolved. Trimming removed 0 bases from V and 3 bases from J, with 9 bases in between. The CDR3 has 14 residues. Germline lookup yields CDR1 SGHRS and CDR2 YFSETQ. The CDR3 sequence: CASSLGGSYYGYTF. CDR3 sequence (DNA): TGCGCCAGCAGCTTGGGTGGTTCGTACTATGGCTACACCTTC.